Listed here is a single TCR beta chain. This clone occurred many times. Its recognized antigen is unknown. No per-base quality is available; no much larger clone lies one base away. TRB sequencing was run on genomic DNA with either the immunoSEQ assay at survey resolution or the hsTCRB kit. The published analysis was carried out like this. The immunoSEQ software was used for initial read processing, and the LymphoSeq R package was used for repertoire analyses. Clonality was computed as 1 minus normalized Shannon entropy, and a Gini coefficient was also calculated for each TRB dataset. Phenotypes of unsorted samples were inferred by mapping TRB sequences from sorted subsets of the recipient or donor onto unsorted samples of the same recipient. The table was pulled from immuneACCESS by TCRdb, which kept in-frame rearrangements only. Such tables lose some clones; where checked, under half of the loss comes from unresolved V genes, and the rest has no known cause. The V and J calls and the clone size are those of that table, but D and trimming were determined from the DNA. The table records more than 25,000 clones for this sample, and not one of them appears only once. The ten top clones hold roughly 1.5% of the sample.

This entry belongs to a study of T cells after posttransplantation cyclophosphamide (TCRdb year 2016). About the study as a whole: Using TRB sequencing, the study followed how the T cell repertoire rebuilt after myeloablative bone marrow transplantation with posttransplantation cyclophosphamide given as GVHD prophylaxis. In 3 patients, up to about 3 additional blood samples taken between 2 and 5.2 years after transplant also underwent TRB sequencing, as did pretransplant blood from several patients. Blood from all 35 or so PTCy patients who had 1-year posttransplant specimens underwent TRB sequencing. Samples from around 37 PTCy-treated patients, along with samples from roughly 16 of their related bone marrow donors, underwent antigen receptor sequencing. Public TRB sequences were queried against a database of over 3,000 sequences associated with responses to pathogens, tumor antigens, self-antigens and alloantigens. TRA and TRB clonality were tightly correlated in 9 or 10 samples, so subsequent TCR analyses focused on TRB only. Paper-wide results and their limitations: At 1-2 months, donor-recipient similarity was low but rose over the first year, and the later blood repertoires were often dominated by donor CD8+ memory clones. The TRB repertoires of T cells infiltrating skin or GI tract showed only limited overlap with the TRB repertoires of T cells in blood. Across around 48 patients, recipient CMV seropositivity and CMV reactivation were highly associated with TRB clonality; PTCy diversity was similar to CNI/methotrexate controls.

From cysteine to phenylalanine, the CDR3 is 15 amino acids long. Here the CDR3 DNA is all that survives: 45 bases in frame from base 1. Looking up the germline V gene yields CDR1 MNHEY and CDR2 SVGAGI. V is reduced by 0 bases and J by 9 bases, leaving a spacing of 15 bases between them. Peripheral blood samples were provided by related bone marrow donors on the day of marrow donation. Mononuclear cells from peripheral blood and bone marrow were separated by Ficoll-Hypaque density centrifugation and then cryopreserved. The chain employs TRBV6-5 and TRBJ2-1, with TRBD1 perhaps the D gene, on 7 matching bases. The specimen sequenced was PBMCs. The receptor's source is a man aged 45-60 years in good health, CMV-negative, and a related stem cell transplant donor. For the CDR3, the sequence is CASSYSWQGGGEQFF. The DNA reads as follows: TGTGCCAGCAGTTACTCGTGGCAGGGGGGAGGTGAGCAGTTCTTC.